This TCR beta chain was captured by sequencing in a study of blood T cell repertoires in COVID-19. As originally analysed: Nucleated cell number was recorded as an estimate derived from reference gene primer amplification. Sequenced by immunoSEQ multiplex PCR; TCRdb stores in-frame clones only, minus some. V and J calls and clone size follow that table, whereas D and trimming were derived from the DNA. This table holds 20,000 to 30,000 clones, about 82% found once. From germline, CDR1 is SGHRS and CDR2 YFSETQ. The J segment lost 4 bases and the V segment lost 4 bases, leaving 3 bases of the junction unmatched. CDR3 length: 13 amino acids.

This sequence joins TRBV5-1 and TRBJ1-2; TRBD1 agrees at 8 bases. This sequence was found in a human donor with active COVID-19. The donor label of this sample is uncertain. The sample taken for sequencing was peripheral blood. This CDR3 is CASSPGQAYGYTF. CDR3 DNA: TGCGCCAGCAGCCCGGGACAGGCCTATGGCTACACCTTC. Full variable domain (rest looked up from reference TRBV5-1 and TRBJ1-2): KAGVTQTPRYLIKTRGQQVTLSCSPISGHRSVSWYQQTPGQGLQFLFEYFSETQRNKGNFPGRFSGRQFSNSRSEMNVSTLELGDSALYLCASSPGQAYGYTFGSGTRLTVV.